Presented here are 27 T cell receptor beta chains from one specimen sequenced in a study of early T cells in non-severe SARS-CoV-2 infection. One entry per CDR3 protein results from TCRdb running MiXCR on the 5' RACE reads. The table has over 75,000 distinct CDR3 sequences, more than 13% seen once. The sequenced sample consisted of whole blood. These TCRs come from an adult who was a healthcare worker with PCR-confirmed SARS-CoV-2 infection or an uninfected control (not recorded which).

This clonotype has just a few counts. The chain combines TRBV10-3 with TRBJ2-7; D unclear. This CDR3 spans 12 amino acids. Germline V gives CDR1 ENHRY, CDR2 SYGVKD. V was pared by 3 bases and J by 7 bases, with 10 bases between. CDR3 nucleotide sequence: TGTGCCATCAGTGAACCCCCCGGGGAGCAGTACTTC. Translating gives CAISEPPGEQYF.

This clonotype has more than one count but fewer than ten. The CDR3 region has the DNA TGCGCCAGCAGCCAAGCCCGACAGATCTACGAGCAGTACTTC. As protein: CASSQARQIYEQYF. This chain connects TRBV4-1 to TRBJ2-7; tentative D call: TRBD1 (5 bases). The CDR3 is 14 amino acids. The germline V gene has CDR1 MGHRA and CDR2 YSYEKL. Trimming pared 1 base from V and 3 bases from J, leaving 10 bases between.

The sample holds a few counts of this clonotype. V and J are TRBV10-3 and TRBJ1-5; D gene uncertain. The germline CDR1 and CDR2 sequences are ENHRY and SYGVKD. The CDR3 consists of 14 residues. V was trimmed by 2 bases and J by 4 bases, leaving 9 bases between them. CDR3 in amino acids: CAISENSPNQPQHF. CDR3 coding DNA: TGTGCCATCAGTGAGAATAGCCCTAATCAGCCCCAGCATTTT.

The chain joins TRBV28 to TRBJ2-7; possible D gene TRBD2, 5 bases. V was trimmed by 1 base and J by 0 bases, leaving 19 bases between them. The CDR3 runs 18 residues. In germline, CDR1 is MDHEN, CDR2 SYDVKM. CDR3 region: CASSLFAGNRPSSYEQYF. For the CDR3, the DNA is TGTGCCAGCAGTTTATTCGCGGGCAACCGACCTAGCTCCTACGAGCAGTACTTC.

This clonotype has only a few counts. The chain is built from TRBV4-2 and TRBJ2-7, with 10 positions matching TRBD1. The length of the CDR3 is 17 residues. Per germline, CDR1 LGHNA and CDR2 YNFKEQ. V trimming: 2 bases; J trimming: 4 bases; junction bases outside the gene matches: 11. For the CDR3, the DNA is TGTGCCAGCAGCCAAAGGCCCGGGACAGGGGCGGAATACGAGCAGTACTTC. Amino acid sequence: CASSQRPGTGAEYEQYF.

This clonotype appeared a few times. The rearrangement links TRBV7-9 to TRBJ2-1, with 10 bases aligning to TRBD1. The J segment lost 8 bases and the V segment lost 2 bases, leaving 6 bases of the junction unmatched. The V gene's germline CDR1 is SEHNR and CDR2 FQNEAQ (reference sequence). The CDR3 extends over 15 amino acids. The CDR3 DNA reads TGTGCCAGCAGCTTAATGGGGACAGGGGAAGATGAGCAGTTCTTC. Its translation is CASSLMGTGEDEQFF.

The chain uses TRBV20-1 and TRBJ2-3; 7 positions match TRBD2. The V gene's germline CDR1 is DFQATT and CDR2 SNEGSKA (reference sequence). The trim removed 3 bases at V and 4 bases at J, leaving 4 bases unmatched. The CDR3 extends over 13 amino acids. This chain's CDR3 is CSASTGLPDTQYF. The CDR3 DNA is TGCAGTGCTAGCACGGGACTACCAGATACGCAGTATTTT.

V gene TRBV15 combines with J gene TRBJ2-7; D is uncertain. The CDR3 length is 12 residues. The V gene lost 0 bases and the J gene lost 5 bases, with 5 bases spanning the gap. Germline values: CDR1 LNHNV, CDR2 YYDKDF (reference sequence). CDR3 in DNA: TGTGCCACCAGCAGAGATCTGGACGAGCAGTACTTC. Amino acids: CATSRDLDEQYF.

The V call is TRBV7-6, the J call TRBJ2-1; possible D gene TRBD2, 5 bases. This CDR3 spans 13 amino acids. V lost 5 bases and J lost 7, with 12 bases in between. Per germline, CDR1 SGHVS and CDR2 FNYEAQ. CDR3: CASSQLVLNEQFF. The CDR3 DNA reads TGTGCCAGCAGCCAACTAGTCTTGAATGAGCAGTTCTTC.

A few counts support this clonotype. The chain uses TRBV27 and TRBJ1-6; no clear D. The CDR3 consists of 16 residues. Trimming pared 2 bases from V and 0 bases from J, leaving 8 bases between. Per germline, CDR1 MNHEY and CDR2 SMNVEV (reference sequence). CDR3 protein: CASSLGRSSYNSPLHF. CDR3 in DNA: TGTGCCAGCAGTTTAGGACGGAGCTCCTATAATTCACCCCTCCACTTT.

This sequence joins TRBV29-1 and TRBJ2-1; 10 bases line up with TRBD1. In germline, CDR1 is SQVTM, CDR2 ANQGSEA. The CDR3 length is 11 residues. J gave up 7 bases and V 7 bases, and 1 base lay outside the gene matches. CDR3 nucleotide sequence: TGCAGCGCGGGACAGGGGAATGAGCAGTTCTTC. It codes for CSAGQGNEQFF.

The V and J genes are TRBV6-5 and TRBJ2-3, with TRBD2 as a possible D gene (6 bases). CDR3 length: 14 residues. V was clipped by 2 bases and J by 5 bases, with 11 bases between them. Germline V gene lookup returns CDR1 MNHEY and CDR2 SVGAGI. The DNA for the CDR3 is TGTGCCAGCAGTTACGGCCTAGCGAGAGATACGCAGTATTTT. Translated, it gives CASSYGLARDTQYF.

The V gene is TRBV7-9, the J gene TRBJ2-1; a weak D match, TRBD1 (5 bases). This CDR3 has 15 residues. CDR1 and CDR2 from the germline V gene are SEHNR and FQNEAQ (reference sequence). Trimming pared 3 bases from V and 9 bases from J, leaving 18 bases between. CDR3 sequence: CASSLETVPTAEQFF. DNA for the CDR3: TGTGCCAGCAGCTTGGAGACAGTACCCACCGCTGAGCAGTTCTTC.

This chain links TRBV29-1 with TRBJ1-5; D gene uncertain. V was pared by 4 bases and J by 0 bases, with 7 bases between. CDR3 length: 13 amino acids. Germline lookup yields CDR1 SQVTM and CDR2 ANQGSEA. CDR3 amino acids: CSVVWNSNQPQHF. Here the CDR3 DNA reads TGCAGCGTTGTGTGGAATAGCAATCAGCCCCAGCATTTT.

In this sample, this clonotype turned up many times. The chain carries TRBV7-9 and TRBJ2-1; D is perhaps TRBD2 (6 bases). Trimming shortened V by 3 bases and J by 10 bases, and 13 bases separated the two germline ends. The length of the CDR3 is 13 residues. Germline V gene sequence: CDR1 SEHNR, CDR2 FQNEAQ (reference sequence). Here the CDR3 DNA reads TGTGCCAGCAGCTTCCGACTAGTACAAGAGCAGTTCTTC. Its protein is CASSFRLVQEQFF. Drawing the rest from reference TRBV7-9 and TRBJ2-1, the complete variable domain is DTGVSQNPRHKITKRGQNVTFRCDPISEHNRLYWYRQTLGQGPEFLTYFQNEAQLEKSRLLSDRFSAERPKGSFSTLEIQRTEQGDSAMYLCASSFRLVQEQFFGPGTRLTVL.

This clonotype was seen ten or more times. The chain is built from TRBV6-2 or TRBV6-3 and TRBJ2-1; 9 bases agree with TRBD2. Germline V gene lookup returns CDR1 MNHEY and CDR2 SVGEGT. V shed 4 bases, J shed 8 bases, and the junction held 12 bases outside the gene matches. This CDR3 is built from 16 residues. The CDR3 here is CASSFLPGTSKYEQFF. In DNA, the CDR3 is TGTGCCAGCAGTTTCCTACCCGGGACTAGCAAGTATGAGCAGTTCTTC.

This clonotype was found once. The rearrangement joins TRBV7-2 to TRBJ2-3; D unclear. Trimming shortened V by 2 bases and J by 5 bases, and 8 bases separated the two germline ends. CDR3 length: 13 residues. Germline V gene lookup returns CDR1 SGHTA and CDR2 FQGNSA. CDR3 protein: CASSLSPGDTQYF. The CDR3 nucleotides are TGTGCCAGCAGCTTATCCCCAGGAGATACGCAGTATTTT.

The chain has TRBV20-1 and TRBJ2-1, with no clear D. Trimming took 4 bases from V and 4 from J, leaving 14 bases between them. The germline CDR1 and CDR2 sequences are DFQATT and SNEGSKA (reference sequence). The CDR3 is 14 amino acids. The CDR3 spells CSANRGNNYNEQFF. The CDR3 coding sequence is TGCAGTGCTAATCGCGGAAATAATTACAATGAGCAGTTCTTC.

Written as DNA, the CDR3 is TGTGCCAGCGAAAAAGTGGGCACAGATACGCAGTATTTT. Encoded protein: CASEKVGTDTQYF. The rearrangement uses TRBV27 and TRBJ2-3; D uncertain. The CDR3 has 13 amino acids. Germline V gene data show CDR1 as MNHEY and CDR2 as SMNVEV (reference sequence). Deletions cut 8 bases from V and 1 base from J, with 10 bases between.

J is TRBJ1-2 and V is TRBV12-3 or TRBV12-4, with 8 bases lining up with TRBD1. The ends lost 3 bases at V and 8 bases at J; junction bases unmatched: 11. The CDR3 runs 15 residues. As DNA, the CDR3 is TGTGCCAGCAGTTTCTGGGCAGGGGGCGTCAAGGGCTACACCTTC. Amino acids: CASSFWAGGVKGYTF.

This clonotype was detected ten times or more. The chain is built from TRBV9 and TRBJ2-2; possibly TRBD2 for D (5 bases). CDR1 and CDR2 from the germline V gene are SGDLS and YYNGEE. The CDR3 is 16 amino acids. V lost 0 bases to trimming and J lost 7 bases, with 16 bases between them. DNA of the CDR3: TGTGCCAGCAGCGTAGGCCTAGCTCACGGAGGCGGGGAGCTGTTTTTT. Encoded protein: CASSVGLAHGGGELFF.

V is TRBV9 and J is TRBJ2-7; D possibly corresponds to TRBD2 (5 bases). The CDR3 is 12 amino acids. Germline assignment: CDR1 SGDLS and CDR2 YYNGEE. The V end was cut by 4 bases, the J end by 5 bases, with 10 bases between. CDR3 nucleotide sequence: TGTGCCAGCAGCCCGGAGGACCACGAGCAGTACTTC. Translating it yields CASSPEDHEQYF.

This clonotype was found a few times. The V and J genes are TRBV11-2 and TRBJ2-5, with D tentatively TRBD2 (6 bases). The CDR3 consists of 14 residues. V was trimmed by 2 bases and J by 4 bases, leaving 11 bases between them. Per the germline V gene, CDR1 is SGHAT and CDR2 is FQNNGV. CDR3 nucleotide sequence: TGTGCCAGCAGCTTAATGGGACTCCGAGAGACCCAGTACTTC. It yields the protein CASSLMGLRETQYF.

V gene TRBV10-3 combines with J gene TRBJ2-3; D call uncertain. The CDR3 covers 15 residues. The V gene's germline CDR1 is ENHRY and CDR2 SYGVKD. Deletions cut 2 bases from V and 6 bases from J, with 15 bases between. This chain's CDR3 is CAISENYRTTDTQYF. CDR3 DNA: TGTGCCATCAGTGAGAACTACCGCACCACGGATACGCAGTATTTT.

This clonotype was counted between two and nine times. Compared with germline, one end of the junction differs, possibly owing to a read error. The chain links TRBV11-2 to TRBJ2-1; TRBD1 aligns across 7 bases. Germline lookup yields CDR1 SGHAT and CDR2 FQNNGV. The length of the CDR3 is 12 residues. CDR3 loop: CASSLIRDSFSF. The DNA for the CDR3 is TGTGCCAGCAGCTTAATTCGGGACAGTTTCTCCTTC.

This clonotype was seen ten or more times. The J gene is TRBJ2-1, the V gene TRBV12-3 or TRBV12-4; 13 bases are shared with TRBD2. V lost 7 bases and J lost 4; bases outside the gene matches: 16. CDR3 size: 19 residues. CDR3 in amino acids: CASTTLTSGRSLSYNEQFF. The DNA for the CDR3 is TGTGCCAGCACCACTTTGACTAGCGGGAGGTCGCTATCTTACAATGAGCAGTTCTTC.

This clonotype was picked up many times. V is TRBV29-1 and J is TRBJ2-1; D is unclear. The CDR3 spans 13 residues. V lost 0 bases and J 2 bases, leaving 5 bases between the germline ends. Germline CDR1 reads SQVTM; CDR2 reads ANQGSEA. The CDR3 region has the DNA TGCAGCGTTGAAGATCCCCCCTACAATGAGCAGTTCTTC. This sequence encodes CSVEDPPYNEQFF.